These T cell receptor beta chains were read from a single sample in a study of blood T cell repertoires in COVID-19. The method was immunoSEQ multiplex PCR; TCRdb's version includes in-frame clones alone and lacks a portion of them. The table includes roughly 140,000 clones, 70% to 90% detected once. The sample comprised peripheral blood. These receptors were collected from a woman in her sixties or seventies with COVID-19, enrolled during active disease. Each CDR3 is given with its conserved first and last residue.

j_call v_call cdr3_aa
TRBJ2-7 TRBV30 CAWSSAGTYEQYF
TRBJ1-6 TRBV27 CASSQVGDFPLSLNSPLHF
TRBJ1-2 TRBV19 CASSHGGGRGAYGYTF
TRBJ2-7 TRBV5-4 CASGAGQSSSYEQYF
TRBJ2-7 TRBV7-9 CASSYPGKPYEQYF
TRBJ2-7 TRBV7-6 CASSPRSAGFAEQYF
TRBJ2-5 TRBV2 CASSVFSTQETQYF
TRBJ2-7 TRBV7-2 CASSFRQGPYEQYF
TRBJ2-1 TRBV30 CAWRHDRDRALEGQFF
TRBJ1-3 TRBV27 CASSLFRQGSHTIYF
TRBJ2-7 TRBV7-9 CASSLGSSSYEQYF
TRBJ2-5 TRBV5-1 CASSLNAGEYQETQYF
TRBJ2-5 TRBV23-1 CASSHGSFDRAETQYF
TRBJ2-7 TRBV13 CASSTWPQEQYF
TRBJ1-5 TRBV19 CASSSPAGGRVNQPQHF
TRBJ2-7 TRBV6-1 CASSGYSGTGTYEQYF
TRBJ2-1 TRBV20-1 CSVSSYNEQFF
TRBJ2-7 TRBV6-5 CASSLDWGDSYEQYF
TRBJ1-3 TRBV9 CASSADWDDTAGNTIYF
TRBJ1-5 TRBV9 CASSVGQGNQPQHF
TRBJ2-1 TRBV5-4 CASSLAGDYYNEQFF
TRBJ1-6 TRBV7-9 CASSFGDRPNSPLHF
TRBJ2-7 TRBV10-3 CAISVGGAGYEQYF
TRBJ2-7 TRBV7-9 CASSTTRDRGPEQYF
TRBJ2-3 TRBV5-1 CASRAGTGTDTQYF
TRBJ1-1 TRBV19 CASRPGTANTEAFF
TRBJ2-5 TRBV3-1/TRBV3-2 CASSLERGQKETQYF